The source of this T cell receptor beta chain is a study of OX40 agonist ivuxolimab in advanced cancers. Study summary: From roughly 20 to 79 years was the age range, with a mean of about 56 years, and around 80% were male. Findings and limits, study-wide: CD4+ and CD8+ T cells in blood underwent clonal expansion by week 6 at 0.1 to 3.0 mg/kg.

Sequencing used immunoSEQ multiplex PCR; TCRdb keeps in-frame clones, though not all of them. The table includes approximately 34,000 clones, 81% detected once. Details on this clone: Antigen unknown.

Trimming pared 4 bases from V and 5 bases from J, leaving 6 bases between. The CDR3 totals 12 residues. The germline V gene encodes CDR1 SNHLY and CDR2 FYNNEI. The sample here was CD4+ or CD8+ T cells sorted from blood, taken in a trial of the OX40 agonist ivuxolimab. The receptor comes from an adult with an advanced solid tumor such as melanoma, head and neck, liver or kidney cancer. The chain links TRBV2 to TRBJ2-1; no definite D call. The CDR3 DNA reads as TGTGCCAGCAGTGTTCAGAACAATGAGCAGTTCTTC. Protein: CASSVQNNEQFF.